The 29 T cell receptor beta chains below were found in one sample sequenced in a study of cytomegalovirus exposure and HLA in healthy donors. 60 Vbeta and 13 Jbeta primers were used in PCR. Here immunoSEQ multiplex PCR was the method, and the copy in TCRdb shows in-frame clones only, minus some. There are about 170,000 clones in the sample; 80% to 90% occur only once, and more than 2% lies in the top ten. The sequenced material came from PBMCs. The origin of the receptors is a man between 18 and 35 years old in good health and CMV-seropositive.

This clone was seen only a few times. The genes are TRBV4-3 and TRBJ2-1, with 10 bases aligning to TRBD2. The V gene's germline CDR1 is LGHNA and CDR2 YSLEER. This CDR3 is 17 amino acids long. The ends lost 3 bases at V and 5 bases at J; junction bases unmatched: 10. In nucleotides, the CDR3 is TGCGCCAGCAGCCAGACCTCTAGCGGGGGCGTTAACAATGAGCAGTTCTTC. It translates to CASSQTSSGGVNNEQFF.

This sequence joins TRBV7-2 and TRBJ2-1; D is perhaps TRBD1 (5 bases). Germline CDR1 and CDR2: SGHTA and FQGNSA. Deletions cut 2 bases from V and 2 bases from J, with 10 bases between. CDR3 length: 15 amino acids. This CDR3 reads CASSLQGLTYNEQFF. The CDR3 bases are TGTGCCAGCAGCTTACAGGGCCTAACCTACAATGAGCAGTTCTTC. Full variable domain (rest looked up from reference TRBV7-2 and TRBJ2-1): GAGVSQSPSNKVTEKGKDVELRCDPISGHTALYWYRQSLGQGLEFLIYFQGNSAPDKSGLPSDRFSAERTGGSVSTLTIQRTQQEDSAVYLCASSLQGLTYNEQFFGPGTRLTVL.

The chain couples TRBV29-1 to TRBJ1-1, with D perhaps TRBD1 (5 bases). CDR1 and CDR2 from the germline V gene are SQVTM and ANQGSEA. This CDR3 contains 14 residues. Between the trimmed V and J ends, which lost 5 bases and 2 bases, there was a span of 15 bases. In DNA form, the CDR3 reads TGCAGCGTTTTAGGGACTTACCTAAACACTGAAGCTTTCTTT. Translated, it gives CSVLGTYLNTEAFF.

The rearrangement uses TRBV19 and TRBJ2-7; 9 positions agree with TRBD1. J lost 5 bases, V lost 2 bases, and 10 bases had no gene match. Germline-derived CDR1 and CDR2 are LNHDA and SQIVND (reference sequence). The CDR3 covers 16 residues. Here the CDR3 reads CASSISTGQGGDEQYF. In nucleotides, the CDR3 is TGTGCCAGTAGTATATCGACGGGACAGGGTGGAGACGAGCAGTACTTC.

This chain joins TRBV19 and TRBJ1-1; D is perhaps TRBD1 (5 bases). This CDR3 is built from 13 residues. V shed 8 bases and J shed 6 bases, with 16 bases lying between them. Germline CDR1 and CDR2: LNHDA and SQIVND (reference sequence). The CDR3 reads CASAPGGRAEAFF. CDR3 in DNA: TGTGCCAGTGCCCCCGGGGGGAGGGCTGAAGCTTTCTTT.

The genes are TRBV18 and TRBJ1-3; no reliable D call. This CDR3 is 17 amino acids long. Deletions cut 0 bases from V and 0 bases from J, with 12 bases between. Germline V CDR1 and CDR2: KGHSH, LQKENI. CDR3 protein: CASSPPGAPSSGNTIYF. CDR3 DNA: TGTGCCAGCTCACCACCAGGCGCTCCTAGCTCTGGAAACACCATATATTTT. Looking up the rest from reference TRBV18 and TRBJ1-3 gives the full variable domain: NAGVMQNPRHLVRRRGQEARLRCSPMKGHSHVYWYRQLPEEGLKFMVYLQKENIIDESGMPKERFSAEFPKEGPSILRIQQVVRGDSAAYFCASSPPGAPSSGNTIYFGEGSWLTVV.

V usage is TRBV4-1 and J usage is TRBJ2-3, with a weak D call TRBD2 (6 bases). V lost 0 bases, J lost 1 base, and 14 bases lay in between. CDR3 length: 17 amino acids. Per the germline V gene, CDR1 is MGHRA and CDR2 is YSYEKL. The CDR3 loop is CASSQDGGGTGTDTQYF. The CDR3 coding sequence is TGCGCCAGCAGCCAAGATGGTGGCGGGACGGGCACAGATACGCAGTATTTT.

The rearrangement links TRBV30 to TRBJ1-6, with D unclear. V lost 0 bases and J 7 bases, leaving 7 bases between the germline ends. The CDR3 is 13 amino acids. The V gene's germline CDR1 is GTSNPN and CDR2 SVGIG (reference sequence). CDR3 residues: CAWSVQRNSPLHF. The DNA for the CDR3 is TGTGCCTGGAGTGTTCAGCGGAATTCACCCCTCCACTTT.

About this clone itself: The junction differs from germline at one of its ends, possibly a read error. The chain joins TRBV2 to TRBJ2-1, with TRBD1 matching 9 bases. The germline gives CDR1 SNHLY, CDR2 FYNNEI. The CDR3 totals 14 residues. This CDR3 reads CARSGQGPMNEQFF. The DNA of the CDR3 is TGTGCCAGAAGTGGACAGGGGCCTATGAATGAGCAGTTCTTC.

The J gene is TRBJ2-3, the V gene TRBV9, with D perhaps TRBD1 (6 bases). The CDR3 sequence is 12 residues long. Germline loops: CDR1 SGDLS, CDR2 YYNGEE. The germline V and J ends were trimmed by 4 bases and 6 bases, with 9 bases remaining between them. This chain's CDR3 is CASSSTGDTQYF. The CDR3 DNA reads TGTGCCAGCAGCAGTACAGGGGATACGCAGTATTTT.

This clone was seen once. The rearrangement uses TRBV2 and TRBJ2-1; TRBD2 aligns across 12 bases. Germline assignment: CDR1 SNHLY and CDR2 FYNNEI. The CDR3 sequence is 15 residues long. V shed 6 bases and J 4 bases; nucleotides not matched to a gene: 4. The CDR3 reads CASRTLAGGYNEQFF. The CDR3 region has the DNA TGTGCCAGCAGAACACTAGCGGGGGGTTACAATGAGCAGTTCTTC. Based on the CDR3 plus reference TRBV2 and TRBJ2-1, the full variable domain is EPEVTQTPSHQVTQMGQEVILRCVPISNHLYFYWYRQILGQKVEFLVSFYNNEISEKSEIFDDQFSVERPDGSNFTLKIRSTKLEDSAMYFCASRTLAGGYNEQFFGPGTRLTVL.

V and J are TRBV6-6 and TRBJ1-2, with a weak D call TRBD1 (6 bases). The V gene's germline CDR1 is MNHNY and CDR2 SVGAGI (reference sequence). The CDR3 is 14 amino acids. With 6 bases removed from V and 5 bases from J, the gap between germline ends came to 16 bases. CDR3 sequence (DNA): TGTGCCAGCAGCCCACACACTCAGGGGTATGGCTACACCTTC. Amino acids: CASSPHTQGYGYTF.

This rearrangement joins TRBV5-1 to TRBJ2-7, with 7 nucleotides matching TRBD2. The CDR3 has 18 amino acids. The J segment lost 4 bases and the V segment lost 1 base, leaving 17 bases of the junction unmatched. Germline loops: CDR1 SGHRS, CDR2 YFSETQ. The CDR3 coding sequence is TGCGCCAGCAGCTTGCGTTCCGGGGAGGGTGGCCGTATGTACGAGCAGTACTTC. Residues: CASSLRSGEGGRMYEQYF.

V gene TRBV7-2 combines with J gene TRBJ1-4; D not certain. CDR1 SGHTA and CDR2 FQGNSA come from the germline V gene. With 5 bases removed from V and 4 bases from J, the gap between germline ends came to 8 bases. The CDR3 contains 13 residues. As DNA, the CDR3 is TGTGCCAGCAGCGGCAGGCGTAATGAAAAACTGTTTTTT. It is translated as CASSGRRNEKLFF.

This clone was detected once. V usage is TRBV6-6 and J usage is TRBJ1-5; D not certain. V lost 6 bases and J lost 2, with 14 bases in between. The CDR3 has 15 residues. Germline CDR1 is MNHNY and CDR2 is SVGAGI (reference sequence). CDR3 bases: TGTGCCAGCAGCACGACTCTATATGGCAATCAGCCCCAGCATTTT. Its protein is CASSTTLYGNQPQHF.

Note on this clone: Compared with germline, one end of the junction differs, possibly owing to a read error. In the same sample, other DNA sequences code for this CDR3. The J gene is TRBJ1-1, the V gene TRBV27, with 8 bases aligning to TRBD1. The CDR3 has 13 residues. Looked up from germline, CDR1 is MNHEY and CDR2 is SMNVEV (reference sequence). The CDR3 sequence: CASSQGANTEAFF. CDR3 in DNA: TGTGCCAGCAGTCAGGGGGCGAACACTGAAGCCTTCTTT.

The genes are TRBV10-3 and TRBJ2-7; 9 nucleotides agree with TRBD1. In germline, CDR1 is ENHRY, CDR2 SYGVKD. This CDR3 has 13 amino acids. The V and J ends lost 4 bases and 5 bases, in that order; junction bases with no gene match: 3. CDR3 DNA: TGTGCCATCAGTGGGACAGGGGAGGACGAGCAGTACTTC. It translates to CAISGTGEDEQYF.

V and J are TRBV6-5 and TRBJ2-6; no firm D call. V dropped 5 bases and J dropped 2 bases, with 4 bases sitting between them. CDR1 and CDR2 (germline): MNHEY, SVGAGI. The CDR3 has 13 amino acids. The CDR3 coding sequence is TGTGCCAGCAGTGAGACTGGGGCCAACGTCCTGACTTTC. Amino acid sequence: CASSETGANVLTF.

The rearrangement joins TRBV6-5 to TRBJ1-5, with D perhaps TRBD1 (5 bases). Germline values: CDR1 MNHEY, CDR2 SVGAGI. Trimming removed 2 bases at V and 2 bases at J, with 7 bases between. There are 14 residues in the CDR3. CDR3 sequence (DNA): TGTGCCAGCAGTTACGAACAGGGCAATCAGCCCCAGCATTTT. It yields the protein CASSYEQGNQPQHF.

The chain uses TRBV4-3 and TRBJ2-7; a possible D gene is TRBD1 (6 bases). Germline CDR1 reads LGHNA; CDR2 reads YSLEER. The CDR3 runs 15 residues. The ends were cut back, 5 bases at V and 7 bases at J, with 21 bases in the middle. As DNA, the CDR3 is TGCGCCAGCAGCGCCAGTGCAGGGGTCCGGAGTGAGCAGTACTTC. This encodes CASSASAGVRSEQYF.

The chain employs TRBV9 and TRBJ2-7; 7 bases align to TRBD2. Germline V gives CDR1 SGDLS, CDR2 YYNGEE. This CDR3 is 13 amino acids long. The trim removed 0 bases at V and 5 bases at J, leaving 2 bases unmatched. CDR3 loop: CASSVAGLDEQYF. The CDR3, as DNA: TGTGCCAGCAGCGTAGCCGGACTAGACGAGCAGTACTTC.

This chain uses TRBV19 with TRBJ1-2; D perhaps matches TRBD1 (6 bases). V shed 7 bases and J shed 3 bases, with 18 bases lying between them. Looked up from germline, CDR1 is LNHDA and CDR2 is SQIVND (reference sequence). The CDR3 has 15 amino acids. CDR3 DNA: TGTGCCAGTACCGCCTTGGGGGCGGCTGACTATGGCTACACCTTC. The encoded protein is CASTALGAADYGYTF.

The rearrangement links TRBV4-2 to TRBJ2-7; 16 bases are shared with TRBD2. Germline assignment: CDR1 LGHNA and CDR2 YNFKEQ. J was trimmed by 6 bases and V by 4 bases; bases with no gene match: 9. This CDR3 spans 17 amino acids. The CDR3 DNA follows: TGTGCCAGCAGCCCTGCCTCGGGACTAGCGGGGGGGCTCGAGCAGTACTTC. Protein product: CASSPASGLAGGLEQYF.

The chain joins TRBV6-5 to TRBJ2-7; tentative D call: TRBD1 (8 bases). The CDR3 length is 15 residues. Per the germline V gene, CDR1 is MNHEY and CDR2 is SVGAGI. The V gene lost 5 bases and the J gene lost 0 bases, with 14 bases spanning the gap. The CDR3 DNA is TGTGCCAGCAGTCAACAGGGGGGGGGCTCCTACGAGCAGTACTTC. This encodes CASSQQGGGSYEQYF.

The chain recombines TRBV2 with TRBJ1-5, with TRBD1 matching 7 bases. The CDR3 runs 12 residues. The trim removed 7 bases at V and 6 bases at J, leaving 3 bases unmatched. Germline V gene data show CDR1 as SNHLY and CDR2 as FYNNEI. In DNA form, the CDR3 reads TGTGCCAGCAACCAGGGGGGTCAGCCCCAGCATTTT. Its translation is CASNQGGQPQHF.

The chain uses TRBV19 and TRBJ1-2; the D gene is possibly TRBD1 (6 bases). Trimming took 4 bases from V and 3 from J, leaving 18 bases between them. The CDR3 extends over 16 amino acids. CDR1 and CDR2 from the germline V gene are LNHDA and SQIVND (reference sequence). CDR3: CASSTIEERTDYGYTF. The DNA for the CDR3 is TGTGCCAGTAGTACCATCGAAGAGAGGACAGACTATGGCTACACCTTC.

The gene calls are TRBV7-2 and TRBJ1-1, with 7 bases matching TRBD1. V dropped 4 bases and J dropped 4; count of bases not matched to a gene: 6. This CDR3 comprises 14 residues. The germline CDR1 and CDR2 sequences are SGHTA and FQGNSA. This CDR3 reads CASSSSSGGTEAFF. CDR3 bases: TGTGCCAGCAGCTCATCGTCAGGGGGCACTGAAGCTTTCTTT.

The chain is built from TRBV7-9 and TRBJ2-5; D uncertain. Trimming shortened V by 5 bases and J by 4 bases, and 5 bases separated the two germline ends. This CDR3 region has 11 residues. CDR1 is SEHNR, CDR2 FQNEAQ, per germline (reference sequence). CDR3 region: CASSGRETQYF. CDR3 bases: TGTGCCAGCAGCGGCCGAGAGACCCAGTACTTC.

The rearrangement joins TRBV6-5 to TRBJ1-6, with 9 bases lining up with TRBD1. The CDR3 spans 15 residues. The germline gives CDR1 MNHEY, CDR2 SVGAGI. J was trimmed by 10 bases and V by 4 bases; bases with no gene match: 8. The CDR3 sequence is CASSWKTGGRSPLHF. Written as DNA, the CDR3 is TGTGCCAGCAGTTGGAAGACAGGGGGGAGATCACCCCTCCACTTT.